These 12 T cell receptor beta chains share one sample of origin, sequenced in a study of monozygotic twins with cystic fibrosis. Profiled with immunoSEQ multiplex PCR; TCRdb holds only in-frame clones, not every one. The table shows 25,000 or so clones, with 90% occurring only once. The sequencing sample was made of blood. The receptors here all came from a girl aged 2-10 years with cystic fibrosis.

The chain uses TRBV19 and TRBJ2-7; either TRBD1 or TRBD2 may supply D (6 bases each). From germline, CDR1 is LNHDA and CDR2 SQIVND (reference sequence). The CDR3 loop spans 11 amino acids. V was cut by 9 bases and J by 5 bases, with 11 bases left in between. CDR3 coding DNA: TGTGCCAGCTCAGGGGAGGACGAGCAGTACTTC. It yields the protein CASSGEDEQYF.

This rearrangement joins TRBV7-3 to TRBJ1-1; 7 bases are shared with TRBD1. Germline loops: CDR1 SGHTA, CDR2 FQGTGA. The CDR3 is 14 residues long. V shed 1 base, J shed 4 bases, and the junction held 3 bases outside the gene matches. DNA of the CDR3: TGTGCCAGCAGCTTAAAAGGGGGCGGCACTGAAGCTTTCTTT. Amino acid sequence: CASSLKGGGTEAFF.

The chain links TRBV5-6 to TRBJ2-7; D tentatively reads TRBD1 or TRBD2 (5 bases each). The V end lost 2 bases, the J end lost 4 bases, and 13 bases lay between the germline ends. Per germline, CDR1 SGHDT and CDR2 YYEEEE. The CDR3 is 14 amino acids. The CDR3 DNA reads TGTGCCAGCAGCTTACCCGGGACCCTATACGAGCAGTACTTC. Its protein product is CASSLPGTLYEQYF.

The chain recombines TRBV4-3 with TRBJ2-1; TRBD1 matches 7 bases. The V segment lost 0 bases and the J segment 0 bases; nucleotides outside the gene matches: 11. This CDR3 region has 19 residues. CDR1 and CDR2 from the germline V gene are LGHNA and YSLEER. The CDR3 sequence is CASSQDPTQTGSSYNEQFF. DNA of the CDR3: TGCGCCAGCAGCCAAGACCCTACACAGACAGGGAGCTCCTACAATGAGCAGTTCTTC.

The chain employs TRBV19 and TRBJ1-6; D perhaps matches TRBD1 (5 bases). Germline CDR1 reads LNHDA; CDR2 reads SQIVND (reference sequence). CDR3 size: 13 residues. The V and J ends lost 5 bases and 10 bases respectively, with 12 bases between them. In DNA, the CDR3 is TGTGCCAGTAGTCGCCAAGGGGAATCACCCCTCCACTTT. The encoded protein is CASSRQGESPLHF.

This clone was detected only a few times. CDR3 region: CASSVWVDASTDTQYF. CDR3 coding DNA: TGTGCCAGCAGCGTATGGGTGGACGCTAGCACAGATACGCAGTATTTT. The chain employs TRBV9 and TRBJ2-3; no clear D. The germline gives CDR1 SGDLS, CDR2 YYNGEE. This CDR3 has 16 residues. V lost 1 base, J lost 0 bases, and 12 bases lay in between.

The chain is built from TRBV6-1 and TRBJ2-7, with D hard to call. Trimming cost V 0 bases and J 1 base, with 10 bases left between them. CDR1 and CDR2 from the germline V gene are MNHNS and SASEGT. The CDR3 extends over 15 amino acids. CDR3 sequence (DNA): TGTGCCAGCAGTGAAGCCTACCCGAATTCCTACGAGCAGTACTTC. Its protein product is CASSEAYPNSYEQYF.

This chain links TRBV7-8 with TRBJ1-2; TRBD1 is a possible D gene (5 bases). Deletions cut 4 bases from V and 0 bases from J, with 6 bases between. This CDR3 spans 13 amino acids. Germline-derived CDR1 and CDR2 are SGHVS and FQNEAQ. CDR3 in DNA: TGTGCCAGCAGCTGGACAACTAACTATGGCTACACCTTC. This encodes CASSWTTNYGYTF. Filled out from reference TRBV7-8 and TRBJ1-2, the complete variable domain reads GAGVSQSPRYKVAKRGQDVALRCDPISGHVSLFWYQQALGQGPEFLTYFQNEAQLDKSGLPSDRFFAERPEGSVSTLKIQRTQQEDSAVYLCASSWTTNYGYTFGSGTRLTVV.

The CDR3 bases are TGTGCCAGCAGCTTGTTGGAGCTAACCTACGAGCAGTACTTC. Translation gives CASSLLELTYEQYF. This sequence joins TRBV5-8 and TRBJ2-7; D ambiguous. The ends were cut back, 1 base at V and 2 bases at J, with 10 bases in the middle. The CDR3 loop spans 14 amino acids. Germline CDR1 and CDR2: SGHTS and YDEGEE.

In its sample, this clone was seen once. The chain carries TRBV7-9 and TRBJ1-1, with 7 bases that match TRBD1. Germline CDR1 and CDR2: SEHNR and FQNEAQ (reference sequence). V was clipped by 5 bases and J by 4 bases; unmatched bases: 7. The CDR3 runs to 14 residues. CDR3 loop: CASSIRQGPTEAFF. CDR3 nucleotide sequence: TGTGCCAGCAGCATTCGACAGGGCCCCACTGAAGCTTTCTTT.

The chain recombines TRBV7-9 with TRBJ1-6; D uncertain. V lost 2 bases and J lost 7, with 12 bases in between. The germline V gene has CDR1 SEHNR and CDR2 FQNEAQ (reference sequence). The CDR3 is 15 residues long. The CDR3, as DNA: TGTGCCAGCAGCTTATTCGTTACAGTGAATTCACCCCTCCACTTT. It codes for CASSLFVTVNSPLHF.

CDR3 sequence (DNA): TGTGCCAGTAGTACACCCGAGGGGCTAGCGGGCCGAGATACGCAGTATTTT. It is translated as CASSTPEGLAGRDTQYF. The V call is TRBV19, the J call TRBJ2-3, with 8 bases fitting TRBD2. V trimming: 4 bases; J trimming: 5 bases; junction bases outside the gene matches: 14. Looked up from germline, CDR1 is LNHDA and CDR2 is SQIVND (reference sequence). The CDR3 extends over 17 amino acids.